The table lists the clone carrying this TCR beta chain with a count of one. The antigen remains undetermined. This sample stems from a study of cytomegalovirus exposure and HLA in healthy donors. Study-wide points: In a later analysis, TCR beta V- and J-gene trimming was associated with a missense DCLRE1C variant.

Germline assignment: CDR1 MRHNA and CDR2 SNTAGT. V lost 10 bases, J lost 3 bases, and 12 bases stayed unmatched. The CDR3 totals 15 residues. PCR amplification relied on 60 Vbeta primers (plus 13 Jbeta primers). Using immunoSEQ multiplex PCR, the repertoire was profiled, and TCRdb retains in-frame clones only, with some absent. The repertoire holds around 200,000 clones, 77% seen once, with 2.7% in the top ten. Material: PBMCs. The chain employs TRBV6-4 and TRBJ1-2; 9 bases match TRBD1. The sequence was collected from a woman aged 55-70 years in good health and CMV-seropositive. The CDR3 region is CANPFGGQGDYGYTF. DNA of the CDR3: TGTGCCAACCCTTTTGGGGGACAGGGTGACTATGGCTACACCTTC.